One and the same sample provided the 15 T cell receptor beta chains below, sequenced in a study of blood T cell repertoires in COVID-19. Clones were read by immunoSEQ multiplex PCR, and TCRdb kept only the in-frame ones, dropping some. There are 55,000 to 65,000 clones in the sample; roughly four fifths occur only once, and more than 30% lies in the top ten. The specimen sequenced was peripheral blood. The receptors were sampled from a man between 60 and 70 years old with COVID-19, enrolled during active disease.

The chain employs TRBV20-1 and TRBJ1-5; TRBD1 matches at 7 bases. Germline V lookup: CDR1 DFQATT, CDR2 SNEGSKA (reference sequence). With V trimmed by 3 bases and J by 2 bases, 7 bases remained unmatched. The CDR3 totals 15 residues. The CDR3 protein is CSASNTGEGNQPQHF. CDR3 nucleotide sequence: TGCAGTGCTAGTAATACAGGGGAGGGCAATCAGCCCCAGCATTTT.

The gene calls are TRBV20-1 and TRBJ1-1; D possibly corresponds to TRBD1 (6 bases). The CDR3 totals 11 residues. Germline CDR1 is DFQATT and CDR2 is SNEGSKA (reference sequence). CDR3 in amino acids: CGGGLNTEAFF. CDR3 nucleotides: TGCGGCGGGGGCCTGAACACTGAAGCTTTCTTT.

This clone came up a few times. The chain joins TRBV11-3 to TRBJ2-7; TRBD1 is a possible D gene (6 bases). The CDR3 totals 15 residues. CDR1 is SGHNT and CDR2 is YENEEA in the germline V gene. Trimming left V 3 bases short and J 1 base short, with 13 bases between. DNA of the CDR3: TGTGCCAGCAGCTTTAGGGGGTGGAAGTCCTACGAGCAGTACTTC. Protein: CASSFRGWKSYEQYF.

V usage is TRBV10-2 and J usage is TRBJ2-5; D may be TRBD1 (5 bases). V was shortened by 7 bases and J by 2 bases, with 11 bases between the two germline ends. From germline, CDR1 is WSHSY and CDR2 SAAADI. The CDR3 loop spans 13 amino acids. CDR3 nucleotides: TGCGCCAGCATCGCGGACACTCAAGAGACCCAGTACTTC. Protein sequence: CASIADTQETQYF.

The chain links TRBV4-2 to TRBJ2-7, with TRBD2 matching 14 bases. V dropped 1 base and J dropped 7; count of bases not matched to a gene: 9. The CDR3 extends over 17 amino acids. Looked up from germline, CDR1 is LGHNA and CDR2 is YNFKEQ. The CDR3 bases are TGTGCCAGCAGCCAAGGGACTAGCGGGGGGACGCTACGGGAGCAGTACTTC. This gives the protein CASSQGTSGGTLREQYF.

This clone has only one observation. The chain recombines TRBV29-1 with TRBJ2-4; 12 positions agree with TRBD1. The CDR3 contains 15 residues. Germline values: CDR1 SQVTM, CDR2 ANQGSEA. V lost 4 bases, J lost 3 bases, and 4 bases stayed unmatched. The chain's CDR3 is CSVGDRGPVKNIQYF. The DNA for the CDR3 is TGCAGCGTTGGGGACAGGGGGCCGGTCAAAAACATTCAGTACTTC.

This clone has a handful of counts. The chain uses TRBV11-2 and TRBJ2-7; perhaps TRBD2 as D (6 bases). CDR1 is SGHAT, CDR2 FQNNGV, per germline. The CDR3 length is 16 residues. V lost 3 bases to trimming and J lost 7 bases, with 22 bases between them. CDR3: CASSLGERVPLLEQYF. The CDR3, as DNA: TGTGCCAGCAGCTTGGGGGAGCGGGTACCCCTCTTGGAGCAGTACTTC.

This clone has more than one count but fewer than ten. V usage is TRBV5-1 and J usage is TRBJ2-7; 7 bases are a match to TRBD2. The CDR3 extends over 14 amino acids. CDR1 is SGHRS and CDR2 is YFSETQ in the germline V gene. V lost 1 base, J lost 9 bases, and 10 bases stayed unmatched. CDR3 bases: TGCGCCAGCAGCTTGTCGGGGGGTGCTACGGGGCAGTACTTC. Translating it yields CASSLSGGATGQYF.

The CDR3 DNA reads TGTGCCAGCTCCCCTATGGAGGGAGAGACCCAGTACTTC. This gives the protein CASSPMEGETQYF. The V and J genes are TRBV18 and TRBJ2-5, with D possibly TRBD2 on 6 matching bases. This CDR3 contains 13 residues. Germline V CDR1 and CDR2: KGHSH, LQKENI. V lost 6 bases, J lost 4 bases, and 12 bases lay in between.

The chain has TRBV19 and TRBJ2-3; D gene unclear. CDR3 size: 13 residues. CDR1 is LNHDA and CDR2 is SQIVND in the germline V gene (reference sequence). V lost 0 bases to trimming and J lost 7 bases, with 8 bases between them. The CDR3 bases are TGTGCCAGTAGTATAGATCGGGTGAATACGCAGTATTTT. As protein: CASSIDRVNTQYF. Based on the CDR3 plus reference TRBV19 and TRBJ2-3, the full variable domain is DGGITQSPKYLFRKEGQNVTLSCEQNLNHDAMYWYRQDPGQGLRLIYYSQIVNDFQKGDIAEGYSVSREKKESFPLTVTSAQKNPTAFYLCASSIDRVNTQYFGPGTRLTVL.

This sequence joins TRBV11-2 and TRBJ2-7, with a weak D call TRBD2 (6 bases). This CDR3 is built from 13 residues. V was shortened by 1 base and J by 3 bases, with 7 bases between the two germline ends. CDR1 SGHAT and CDR2 FQNNGV come from the germline V gene. The CDR3 region is CASSLVGGYEQYF. The DNA for the CDR3 is TGTGCCAGCAGCTTAGTCGGGGGCTACGAGCAGTACTTC.

V is TRBV9 and J is TRBJ2-1, with 12 bases identical to TRBD2. The germline CDR1 and CDR2 sequences are SGDLS and YYNGEE. V lost 0 bases and J lost 9; bases outside the gene matches: 7. This CDR3 contains 16 residues. CDR3 protein: CASSVDLAGGPGEQFF. The CDR3 DNA sequence: TGTGCCAGCAGCGTAGATCTAGCGGGAGGGCCTGGTGAGCAGTTCTTC.

The V call is TRBV6-2 or TRBV6-3, the J call TRBJ1-5; a weak D match, TRBD1 (6 bases). CDR3 length: 15 amino acids. V lost 5 bases to trimming and J lost 7 bases, with 18 bases between them. The germline gives CDR1 MNHEY, CDR2 SVGEGT. CDR3 sequence: CASSRDAGESQPQHF. The CDR3 bases are TGTGCCAGCAGTCGAGACGCAGGGGAGAGCCAGCCCCAGCATTTT.

Here the CDR3 reads CASSLGGQYGYTF. The CDR3 DNA follows: TGTGCCAGCAGTTTAGGGGGACAGTATGGCTACACCTTC. This chain joins TRBV12-3 or TRBV12-4 and TRBJ1-2, with TRBD1 matching 7 bases. V lost 1 base and J lost 5; bases outside the gene matches: 1. CDR3 length equals 13 residues.

The chain recombines TRBV5-1 with TRBJ1-5; no definite D call. V lost 4 bases and J lost 0, with 11 bases in between. The germline V gene has CDR1 SGHRS and CDR2 YFSETQ. The length of the CDR3 is 15 residues. The CDR3 DNA reads TGCGCCAGCAGCCCGTCGGGGAATAGCAATCAGCCCCAGCATTTT. Translating it yields CASSPSGNSNQPQHF.